This T cell receptor (beta chain) derives from a study of blood T cell repertoires in COVID-19. The table came from immunoSEQ multiplex PCR; TCRdb's copy has only in-frame clones and leaves some out. The table lists about 68,000 clones, 70% to 90% of them singletons, with over 1.3% in the top ten. Germline V gene data show CDR1 as MNHEY and CDR2 as SVGAGI. Trimming cost V 2 bases and J 6 bases; bases outside gene matches: 2. This CDR3 region has 13 residues. Sequencing was carried out using peripheral blood. The TCR originated in a woman aged 60 to 75 with acute or convalescent COVID-19. V gene TRBV6-5 combines with J gene TRBJ2-7; 9 positions match TRBD2. DNA for the CDR3: TGTGCCAGCAGTTACGGACTAGCGCGCGAGCAGTACTTC. Protein sequence: CASSYGLAREQYF.